This TCR beta chain was captured by sequencing in a study of metastatic and nonmetastatic thyroid tumors. Study as a whole: Comparison of repertoires was carried out across blood and tumor or nodule tissue from malignant and benign thyroid patients. The study, taken as a whole, reports: The reported finding was significantly higher TCR beta diversity in malignant thyroid tumors relative to benign nodules, in blood and tumor.

As processed by the authors: A distant-metastasis classifier for papillary thyroid cancer was built using CDR3 differences across clinicopathological groups. TCRdb recomputed clones from the PCR reads via MiXCR. The V and J calls follow TCRdb's processing rather than the paper's. The table has some 37,000 clones, around 21% seen once. Germline values: CDR1 SGHTA, CDR2 FQGTGA. Trimming removed 5 bases at V and 8 bases at J, with 18 bases between. The CDR3 contains 14 residues. No patient received treatment before thyroid surgery. The table lists this clone with many counts. Its specificity is unknown. The sequence was obtained from a female donor with papillary thyroid cancer or a benign thyroid nodule (not recorded which). Some clones in this sample may be carry-over from other donors' samples. This chain joins TRBV7-3 and TRBJ1-1, with unresolved D. Sequenced: blood. In DNA form, the CDR3 reads TGTGCCAGCAGCCCTCATAGCGGTGGGGTGGAAGCTTTCTTT. This gives the protein CASSPHSGGVEAFF. The entire variable domain, with the rest obtained from reference TRBV7-3 and TRBJ1-1, is as follows: GAGVSQTPSNKVTEKGKYVELRCDPISGHTALYWYRQSLGQGPEFLIYFQGTGAADDSGLPNDRFFAVRPEGSVSTLKIQRTERGDSAVYLCASSPHSGGVEAFFGQGTRLTVV.